The 2 T cell receptor beta chains in this list originate from one sample, sequenced in a study of T cell changes during pregnancy in multiple sclerosis. Only in-frame clones appear in the TCRdb table, and some are missing; sequencing was by immunoSEQ multiplex PCR. The sample records around 100,000 clones, 92% being singletons. This sample comprised peripheral blood, obtained in the third trimester of pregnancy. The receptor source for this set is a female donor with multiple sclerosis, enrolled in a pregnancy study.

The chain employs TRBV20-1 and TRBJ1-1; possibly TRBD1 for D (6 bases). Germline CDR1 reads DFQATT; CDR2 reads SNEGSKA (reference sequence). V lost 3 bases to trimming and J lost 8 bases, with 10 bases between them. The CDR3 length is 11 residues. CDR3 sequence reads: CSARFQGEAFF. CDR3 sequence (DNA): TGCAGTGCTAGGTTCCAGGGGGAAGCTTTCTTT.

J is TRBJ2-2 and V is TRBV10-3, with a tentative D call TRBD2 (5 bases). Germline lookup yields CDR1 ENHRY and CDR2 SYGVKD. V was shortened by 4 bases and J by 6 bases, with 9 bases between the two germline ends. This CDR3 has 13 residues. Here the CDR3 reads CAISAGGPGELFF. The CDR3 nucleotides read TGTGCCATCAGTGCAGGAGGTCCCGGGGAGCTGTTTTTT.